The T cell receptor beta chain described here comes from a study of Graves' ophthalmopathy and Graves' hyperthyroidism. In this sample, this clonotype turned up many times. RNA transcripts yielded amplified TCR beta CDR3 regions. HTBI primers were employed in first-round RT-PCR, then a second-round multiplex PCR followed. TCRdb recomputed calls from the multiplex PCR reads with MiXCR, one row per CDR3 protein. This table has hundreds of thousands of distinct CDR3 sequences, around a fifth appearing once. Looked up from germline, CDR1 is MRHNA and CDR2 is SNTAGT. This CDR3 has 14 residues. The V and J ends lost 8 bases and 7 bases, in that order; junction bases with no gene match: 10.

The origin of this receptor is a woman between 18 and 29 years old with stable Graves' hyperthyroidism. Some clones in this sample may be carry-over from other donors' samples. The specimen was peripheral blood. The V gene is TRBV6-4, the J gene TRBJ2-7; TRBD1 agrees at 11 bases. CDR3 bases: TGTGCCAGCCAAAAGGGACAGGGGGTCGGAGAGCAGTACTTC. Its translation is CASQKGQGVGEQYF.